What follows are 8 T cell receptor beta chains derived from one specimen sequenced in a study of T-cell memory formation after mild COVID-19. TCRdb analysed the 5' RACE reads with MiXCR anew, one entry per CDR3 protein. The sample has 100,000 to 150,000 distinct CDR3 sequences; about 6.5% are singletons. The sequencing input was PBMCs or a T cell subset sorted from them (not recorded which). The receptors come from an adult woman who had mild COVID-19 (a few samples of this study predate the infection). Cell type and time point are not known.

This clonotype was seen repeatedly, ten times or more. The chain joins TRBV5-5 to TRBJ2-2; the D gene is possibly TRBD2 (5 bases). Germline CDR1 and CDR2: SGHKS and YYEKEE (reference sequence). The CDR3 covers 13 residues. The V end lost 3 bases, the J end lost 5 bases, and 8 bases lay between the germline ends. The CDR3 bases are TGTGCCAGCAGCTCCGGGGTTACCGGGGAGCTGTTTTTT. Protein product: CASSSGVTGELFF.

The chain joins TRBV20-1 to TRBJ2-7; no firm D call. From germline, CDR1 is DFQATT and CDR2 SNEGSKA (reference sequence). The V end was cut by 2 bases, the J end by 1 base, with 6 bases between. The CDR3 has 12 residues. The chain's CDR3 is CSARIGSYEQYF. CDR3 in DNA: TGCAGTGCTAGAATAGGTTCCTACGAGCAGTACTTC.

The rearrangement links TRBV7-2 to TRBJ2-7; 9 bases match TRBD2. CDR3 length: 15 residues. V shed 0 bases and J 4 bases; nucleotides not matched to a gene: 4. Germline CDR1 is SGHTA and CDR2 is FQGNSA. As DNA, the CDR3 is TGTGCCAGCAGCTTAGCCCTAGCGGGGCCTTACGAGCAGTACTTC. Protein product: CASSLALAGPYEQYF. The variable domain in full, with the rest retrieved from reference TRBV7-2 and TRBJ2-7, is GAGVSQSPSNKVTEKGKDVELRCDPISGHTALYWYRQSLGQGLEFLIYFQGNSAPDKSGLPSDRFSAERTGGSVSTLTIQRTQQEDSAVYLCASSLALAGPYEQYFGPGTRLTVT.

This chain links TRBV9 with TRBJ2-3, with TRBD2 identical over 7 bases. Germline loops: CDR1 SGDLS, CDR2 YYNGEE. With 3 bases clipped from V and 3 bases from J, the junction kept 7 bases outside the gene matches. This CDR3 has 15 amino acids. Here the CDR3 reads CASSGSGIVTDTQYF. The DNA of the CDR3 is TGTGCCAGCAGCGGAAGCGGGATAGTGACAGATACGCAGTATTTT.

This clonotype was detected ten times or more. The chain joins TRBV5-5 to TRBJ2-3; 10 bases match TRBD2. This CDR3 has 15 amino acids. The junction had 5 bases not matched to a gene; V was cut back by 5 bases and J by 2 bases. Germline V gene data show CDR1 as SGHKS and CDR2 as YYEKEE (reference sequence). In DNA, the CDR3 is TGTGCCAGCAGTTCCGGGACTAGCGACACAGATACGCAGTATTTT. It yields the protein CASSSGTSDTDTQYF.

The chain links TRBV7-2 to TRBJ2-2; 10 bases match TRBD1. Losses at the gene ends were 4 bases for V and 0 bases for J; bases not matched to a gene: 2. Looked up from germline, CDR1 is SGHTA and CDR2 is FQGNSA. This CDR3 comprises 16 residues. The chain's CDR3 is CASSSTGGPNTGELFF. The CDR3 DNA follows: TGTGCCAGCAGCTCGACAGGGGGCCCGAACACCGGGGAGCTGTTTTTT.

This clonotype was seen more than once but under ten times. The chain carries TRBV6-5 and TRBJ2-5, with unresolved D. This CDR3 spans 14 amino acids. The germline V gene has CDR1 MNHEY and CDR2 SVGAGI. The germline V and J ends were trimmed by 2 bases and 3 bases, with 10 bases remaining between them. The CDR3: CASSYSRSEETQYF. The CDR3 coding sequence is TGTGCCAGCAGTTACAGTCGAAGTGAAGAGACCCAGTACTTC.

This clonotype has at least ten counts. The chain uses TRBV12-3 or TRBV12-4 and TRBJ1-1; D might be TRBD1 (5 bases). The V gene lost 6 bases and the J gene lost 6 bases, with 8 bases spanning the gap. The CDR3 length is 11 residues. Written as DNA, the CDR3 is TGTGCCAGCAGCAGGGTCGCTGAAGCTTTCTTT. Translating gives CASSRVAEAFF.